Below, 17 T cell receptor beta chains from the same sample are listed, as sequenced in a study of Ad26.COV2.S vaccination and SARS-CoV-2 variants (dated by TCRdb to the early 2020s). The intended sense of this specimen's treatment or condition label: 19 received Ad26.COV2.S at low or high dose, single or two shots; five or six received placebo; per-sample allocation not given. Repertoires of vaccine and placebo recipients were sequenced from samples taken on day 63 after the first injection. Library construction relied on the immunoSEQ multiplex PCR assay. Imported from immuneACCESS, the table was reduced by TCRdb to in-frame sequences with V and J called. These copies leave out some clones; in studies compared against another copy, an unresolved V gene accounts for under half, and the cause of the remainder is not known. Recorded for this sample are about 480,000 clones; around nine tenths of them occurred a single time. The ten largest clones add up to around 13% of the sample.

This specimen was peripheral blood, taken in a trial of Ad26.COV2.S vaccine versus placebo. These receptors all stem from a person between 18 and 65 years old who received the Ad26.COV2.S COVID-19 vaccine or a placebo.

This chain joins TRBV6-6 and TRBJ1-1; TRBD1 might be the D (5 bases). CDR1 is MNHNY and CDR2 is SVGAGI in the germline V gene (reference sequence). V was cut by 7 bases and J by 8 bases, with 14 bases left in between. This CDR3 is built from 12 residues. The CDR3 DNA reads TGTGCCAGCACCGAACGATCAGGGGAAGCTTTCTTT. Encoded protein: CASTERSGEAFF.

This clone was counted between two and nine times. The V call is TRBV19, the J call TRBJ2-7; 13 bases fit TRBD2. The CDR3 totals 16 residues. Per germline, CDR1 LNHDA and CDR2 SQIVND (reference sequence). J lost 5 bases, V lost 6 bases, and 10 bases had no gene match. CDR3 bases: TGTGCCAGTAGCCCGCCCAGAGGGACTAGCGGGGACGAGCAGTACTTC. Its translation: CASSPPRGTSGDEQYF. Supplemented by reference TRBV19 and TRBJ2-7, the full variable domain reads DGGITQSPKYLFRKEGQNVTLSCEQNLNHDAMYWYRQDPGQGLRLIYYSQIVNDFQKGDIAEGYSVSREKKESFPLTVTSAQKNPTAFYLCASSPPRGTSGDEQYFGPGTRLTVT.

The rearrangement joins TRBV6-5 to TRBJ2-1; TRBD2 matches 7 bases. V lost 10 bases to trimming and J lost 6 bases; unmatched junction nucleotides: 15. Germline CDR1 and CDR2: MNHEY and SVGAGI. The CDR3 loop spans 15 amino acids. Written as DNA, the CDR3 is TGTGCCACCATTTGGTGGCGGGAGAGAGTCAATGAGCAGTTCTTC. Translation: CATIWWRERVNEQFF.

CDR3 sequence reads: CASSEIQGLKGSGANVLTF. CDR3 coding DNA: TGTGCCAGCAGTGAGATACAGGGACTCAAGGGCTCTGGGGCCAACGTCCTGACTTTC. The chain recombines TRBV6-1 with TRBJ2-6; the D gene could be TRBD1 or TRBD2 (6 bases each). The CDR3 runs 19 residues. V lost 3 bases and J 0 bases, leaving 18 bases between the germline ends. Germline V gives CDR1 MNHNS, CDR2 SASEGT.

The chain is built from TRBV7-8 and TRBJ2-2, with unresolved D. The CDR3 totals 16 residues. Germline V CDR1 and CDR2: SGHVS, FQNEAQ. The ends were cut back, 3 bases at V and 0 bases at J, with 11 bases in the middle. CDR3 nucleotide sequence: TGTGCCAGCAGCTTTCGCCCAGGCCCGAACACCGGGGAGCTGTTTTTT. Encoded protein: CASSFRPGPNTGELFF.

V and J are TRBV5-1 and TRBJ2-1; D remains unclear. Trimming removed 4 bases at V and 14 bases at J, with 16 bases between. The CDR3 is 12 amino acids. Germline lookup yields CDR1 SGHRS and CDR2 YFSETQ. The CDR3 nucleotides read TGCGCCAGCAGCCCTCTCGGAGTTTTGAAGTTCTTC. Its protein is CASSPLGVLKFF.

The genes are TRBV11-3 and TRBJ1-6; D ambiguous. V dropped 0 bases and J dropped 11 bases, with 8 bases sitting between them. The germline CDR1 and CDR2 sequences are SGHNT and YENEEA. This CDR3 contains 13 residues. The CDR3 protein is CASSLDSRAPLHF. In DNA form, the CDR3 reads TGTGCCAGCAGCTTAGATTCGAGGGCACCCCTCCACTTT.

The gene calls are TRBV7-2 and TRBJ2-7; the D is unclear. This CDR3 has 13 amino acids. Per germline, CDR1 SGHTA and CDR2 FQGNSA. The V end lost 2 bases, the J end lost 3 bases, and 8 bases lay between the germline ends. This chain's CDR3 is CASSLSHFYEQYF. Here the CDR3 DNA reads TGTGCCAGCAGCTTAAGCCATTTCTACGAGCAGTACTTC.

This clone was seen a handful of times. The CDR3 here is CASSLMTGRTTGELFF. DNA of the CDR3: TGTGCCAGCAGCTTAATGACAGGGAGGACCACCGGGGAGCTGTTTTTT. The rearrangement links TRBV5-4 to TRBJ2-2; D is possibly TRBD1 (7 bases). Trimming cost V 2 bases and J 4 bases, with 15 bases left between them. The germline V gene encodes CDR1 SGHNT and CDR2 YYREEE (reference sequence). The CDR3 has 16 residues.

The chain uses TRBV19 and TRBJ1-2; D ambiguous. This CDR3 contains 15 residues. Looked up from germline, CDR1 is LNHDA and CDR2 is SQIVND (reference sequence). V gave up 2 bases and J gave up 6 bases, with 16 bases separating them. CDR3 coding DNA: TGTGCCAGTAGTATATCCCCGGTGGGAGGCGATGGCTACACCTTC. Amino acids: CASSISPVGGDGYTF.

CDR3 in amino acids: CASSFSGQGGEQYF. CDR3 DNA sequence: TGTGCCAGCAGTTTTTCGGGACAGGGTGGGGAGCAGTACTTC. The rearrangement links TRBV28 to TRBJ2-7; 9 nucleotides agree with TRBD1. V shed 3 bases and J 7 bases; nucleotides not matched to a gene: 7. CDR1 is MDHEN, CDR2 SYDVKM, per germline. This CDR3 is built from 14 residues.

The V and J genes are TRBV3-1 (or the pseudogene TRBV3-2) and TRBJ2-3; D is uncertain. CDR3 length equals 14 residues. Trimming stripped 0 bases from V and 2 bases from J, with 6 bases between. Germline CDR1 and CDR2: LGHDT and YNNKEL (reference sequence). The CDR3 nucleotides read TGTGCCAGCAGCCAAGAAGTGGCCACAGATACGCAGTATTTT. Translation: CASSQEVATDTQYF.

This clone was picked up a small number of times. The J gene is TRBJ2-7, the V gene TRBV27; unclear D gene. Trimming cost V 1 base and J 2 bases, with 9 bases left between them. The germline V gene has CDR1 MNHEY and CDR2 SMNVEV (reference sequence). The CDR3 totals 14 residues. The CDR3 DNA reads TGTGCCAGCAGTTTATTAGGAGCTCCCTACGAGCAGTACTTC. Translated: CASSLLGAPYEQYF.

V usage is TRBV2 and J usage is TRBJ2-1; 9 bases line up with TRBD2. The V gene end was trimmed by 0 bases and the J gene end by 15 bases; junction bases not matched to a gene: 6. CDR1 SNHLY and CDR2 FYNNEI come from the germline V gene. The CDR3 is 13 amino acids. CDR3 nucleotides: TGTGCCAGCAGTGAAGCGCTTCGTAGCGGGAGGTTCTTC. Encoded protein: CASSEALRSGRFF. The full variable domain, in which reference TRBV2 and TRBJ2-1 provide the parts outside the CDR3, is EPEVTQTPSHQVTQMGQEVILRCVPISNHLYFYWYRQILGQKVEFLVSFYNNEISEKSEIFDDQFSVERPDGSNFTLKIRSTKLEDSAMYFCASSEALRSGRFFGPGTRLTVL.

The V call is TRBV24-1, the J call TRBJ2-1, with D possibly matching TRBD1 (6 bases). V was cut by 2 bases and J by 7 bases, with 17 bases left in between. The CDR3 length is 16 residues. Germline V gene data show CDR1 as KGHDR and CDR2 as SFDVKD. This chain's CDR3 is CATSDSMDSYTNEQFF. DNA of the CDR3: TGTGCCACCAGTGATTCCATGGACAGCTACACGAATGAGCAGTTCTTC.

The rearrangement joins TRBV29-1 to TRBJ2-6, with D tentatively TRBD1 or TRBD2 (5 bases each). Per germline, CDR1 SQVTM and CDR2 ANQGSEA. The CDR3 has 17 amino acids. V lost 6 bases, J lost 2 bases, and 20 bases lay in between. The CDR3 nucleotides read TGCAGCGTCCGGTCCCGGGACGGGGTTGCTGGGGCCAACGTCCTGACTTTC. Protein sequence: CSVRSRDGVAGANVLTF.

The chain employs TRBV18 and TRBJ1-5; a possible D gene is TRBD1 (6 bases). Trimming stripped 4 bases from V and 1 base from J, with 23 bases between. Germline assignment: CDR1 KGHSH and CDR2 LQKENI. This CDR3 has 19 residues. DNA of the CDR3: TGTGCCAGCTCACGGCTAGGGGGGATTGACAGCCTGAGCAATCAGCCCCAGCATTTT. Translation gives CASSRLGGIDSLSNQPQHF.